This T cell receptor (beta chain) came from a study of blood T cells in healthy people across ages. Samples had at least 7 million PBMCs isolated from them. Through a sample-barcoded 5' primer and a J-beta primer mix, a second PCR was run for roughly 6 to 12 cycles. Each of the samples gave a minimum of 3 million paired-end reads that contained CDR3. TCRdb re-analysed the 5' RACE reads in MiXCR, keeping a single row per CDR3 protein. The table lists 1.4 million to 1.5 million distinct CDR3 sequences, roughly 40% of them singletons. The CDR3 contains 16 residues. Germline V gives CDR1 SGDLS, CDR2 YYNGEE. V dropped 2 bases and J dropped 4; count of bases not matched to a gene: 9.

Sequences were obtained from blood. This clonotype was obtained from a woman aged 18-30 years in good health. The chain employs TRBV9 and TRBJ1-1; 9 bases line up with TRBD1. The CDR3 coding sequence is TGTGCCAGCAGCGTTTCGAGGGACAGGGATTTCACTGAAGCTTTCTTT. It encodes CASSVSRDRDFTEAFF.